Following are 32 T cell receptor beta chains from one sample sequenced in a study of T cells in Graves' hyperthyroidism and ophthalmopathy. RNA transcripts were the template for amplifying TCR beta CDR3 regions. The HTBI set primed first-round TCR CDR3 RT-PCR. Each CDR3 protein gets one entry after TCRdb re-called the multiplex PCR reads with MiXCR. The profile shows a few hundred thousand distinct CDR3 sequences, approximately 49% of them singletons. Sequencing input: peripheral blood or thyroid tissue (not recorded which). All receptors derive from an adult woman with Graves' disease, either hyperthyroidism or ophthalmopathy (not recorded which).

The rearrangement uses TRBV20-1 and TRBJ1-2; D is ambiguous. V was cut by 7 bases and J by 2 bases, with 8 bases left in between. The germline CDR1 and CDR2 sequences are DFQATT and SNEGSKA (reference sequence). The length of the CDR3 is 11 residues. CDR3 nucleotides: TGCAGTGTTTACAGCAACTATGGCTACACCTTC. Translation: CSVYSNYGYTF.

The gene calls are TRBV12-3 or TRBV12-4 and TRBJ2-5; 11 bases fit TRBD1. The ends lost 6 bases at V and 5 bases at J; junction bases unmatched: 11. This CDR3 has 16 residues. Here the CDR3 reads CASSPGRTGGRETQYF. The CDR3 nucleotides are TGTGCCAGCAGCCCTGGGCGGACAGGGGGCCGTGAGACCCAGTACTTC.

The chain's CDR3 is CSASSLFVSGANVLTF. CDR3 nucleotide sequence: TGCAGTGCCAGCAGCTTGTTCGTCTCTGGGGCCAACGTCCTGACTTTC. The V and J genes are TRBV20-1 and TRBJ2-6; D is uncertain. The CDR3 is made up of 16 amino acids. CDR1 DFQATT and CDR2 SNEGSKA come from the germline V gene (reference sequence). V lost 6 bases, J lost 0 bases, and 15 bases lay in between.

As for this clonotype: The junction shows a germline mismatch at one end, possibly a read error. The chain couples TRBV9 to TRBJ1-4, with D perhaps matching TRBD1 (6 bases). CDR3 size: 15 residues. Germline-derived CDR1 and CDR2 are SGDLS and YYNGEE. CDR3 protein: CARSARGSVNEKLFF. As DNA, the CDR3 is TGTGCCAGGAGCGCCAGGGGTAGTGTTAATGAAAAACTGTTTTTT.

V usage is TRBV7-9 and J usage is TRBJ1-6; tentatively, D is TRBD1 (6 bases). Germline V gene sequence: CDR1 SEHNR, CDR2 FQNEAQ (reference sequence). The CDR3 has 17 amino acids. Trimming cost V 6 bases and J 0 bases, with 15 bases left between them. The CDR3 DNA reads TGTGCCAGCAGTCACAGGGTAACGGGCTCCTATAATTCACCCCTCCACTTT. Amino acid sequence: CASSHRVTGSYNSPLHF.

This clonotype was seen repeatedly, ten times or more. The CDR3 coding sequence is TGCAGTGCACCGACAGGGAACTATGGCTACACCTTC. This encodes CSAPTGNYGYTF. This chain uses TRBV20-1 with TRBJ1-2; 7 bases are a match to TRBD1. V gave up 6 bases and J gave up 2 bases; unmatched junction bases: 3. The V gene's germline CDR1 is DFQATT and CDR2 SNEGSKA (reference sequence). The CDR3 contains 12 residues.

The chain couples TRBV29-1 to TRBJ1-2, with D perhaps matching TRBD1 (6 bases). Germline V gives CDR1 SQVTM, CDR2 ANQGSEA. This CDR3 spans 12 amino acids. V gave up 8 bases and J gave up 6 bases, with 16 bases separating them. CDR3 amino acids: CSLGGRGDGYTF. As DNA, the CDR3 is TGCAGCTTAGGAGGCAGGGGCGATGGCTACACCTTC.

The rearrangement uses TRBV19 and TRBJ1-2; D gene unclear. With 4 bases removed from V and 0 bases from J, the gap between germline ends came to 9 bases. Per the germline V gene, CDR1 is LNHDA and CDR2 is SQIVND (reference sequence). This CDR3 spans 14 amino acids. The CDR3 bases are TGTGCCAGTAGTACCGTCACTCCTAACTATGGCTACACCTTC. Amino acid sequence: CASSTVTPNYGYTF.

On this clonotype: This could be a read error, since a much larger clone is one nucleotide away. The gene calls are TRBV11-2 and TRBJ1-2, with 9 bases that match TRBD1. Looked up from germline, CDR1 is SGHAT and CDR2 is FQNNGV. CDR3 length: 15 residues. In DNA form, the CDR3 reads TGTGCCAACAGCTCTAGTGGAGGGACAGGGAAGGGCTACACCTTC. Protein sequence: CANSSSGGTGKGYTF.

This clonotype has a handful of counts. This chain links TRBV5-6 with TRBJ1-6; 10 bases line up with TRBD1. The CDR3 sequence is 16 residues long. Trimming at V came to 4 bases and at J to 8 bases, leaving 9 bases not matched to a gene. In germline, CDR1 is SGHDT, CDR2 YYEEEE. This CDR3 is CASSQPGTGEDSPLHF. The CDR3 bases are TGTGCCAGCAGCCAACCAGGGACAGGGGAGGATTCACCCCTCCACTTT.

This clonotype occurred many times. The chain uses TRBV7-8 and TRBJ1-1; D may be TRBD1 (6 bases). The CDR3 length is 13 residues. Trimming pared 5 bases from V and 5 bases from J, leaving 12 bases between. CDR1 and CDR2 from the germline V gene are SGHVS and FQNEAQ. CDR3 protein: CASSHDRRTEAFF. CDR3 bases: TGTGCCAGCAGCCACGACAGGAGGACTGAAGCTTTCTTT.

The chain carries TRBV6-1 and TRBJ2-7, with 8 bases lining up with TRBD1. This CDR3 comprises 17 residues. Unmatched junction bases numbered 15, after V lost 6 bases and J lost 2 bases. CDR1 and CDR2 (germline): MNHNS, SASEGT. The CDR3 nucleotides are TGTGCCAGCAGATTCCTTACTTCAGGGGGCGCAGCCTACGAGCAGTACTTC. As protein: CASRFLTSGGAAYEQYF.

The rearrangement links TRBV29-1 to TRBJ1-1; a possible D gene is TRBD1 (6 bases). The germline V and J ends were trimmed by 8 bases and 5 bases, with 15 bases remaining between them. Germline assignment: CDR1 SQVTM and CDR2 ANQGSEA. CDR3 length: 12 residues. CDR3 loop: CSLEGVDTEAFF. The CDR3 nucleotides read TGCAGCTTAGAGGGGGTGGATACTGAAGCTTTCTTT.

The gene calls are TRBV24-1 and TRBJ2-2; 9 nucleotides line up with TRBD1. V was pared by 3 bases and J by 6 bases, with 4 bases of the junction left unmatched. Germline-derived CDR1 and CDR2 are KGHDR and SFDVKD. The CDR3 has 15 amino acids. CDR3 region: CATSDMGQGAGELFF. CDR3 in DNA: TGTGCCACCAGTGATATGGGACAGGGCGCCGGGGAGCTGTTTTTT.

This chain uses TRBV10-3 with TRBJ1-3, with TRBD1 matching over 7 bases. CDR3 length: 12 residues. Looked up from germline, CDR1 is ENHRY and CDR2 is SYGVKD. V lost 9 bases and J lost 4; bases outside the gene matches: 3. The CDR3 DNA sequence: TGTGCCATAGGGACAGAGGGAAACACCATATATTTT. Residues: CAIGTEGNTIYF.

CDR3 nucleotides: TGTGCCAGCAGTCGGTTTTCGGTCATCGCTTCGGGACAGGGAAACACCGGGGAGCTGTTTTTT. It is translated as CASSRFSVIASGQGNTGELFF. The rearrangement uses TRBV27 and TRBJ2-2; TRBD1 aligns across 9 bases. Germline V gives CDR1 MNHEY, CDR2 SMNVEV (reference sequence). The CDR3 has 21 amino acids. J lost 2 bases, V lost 5 bases, and 21 bases had no gene match.

In this sample, this clonotype turned up many times. This rearrangement joins TRBV10-3 to TRBJ1-1; D ambiguous. The germline V and J ends were trimmed by 6 bases and 1 base, with 9 bases remaining between them. The CDR3 is made up of 13 amino acids. The germline V gene has CDR1 ENHRY and CDR2 SYGVKD. The CDR3 coding sequence is TGTGCCATCAGCGTGGATTCGAACACTGAAGCTTTCTTT. Encoded protein: CAISVDSNTEAFF.

V gene TRBV7-6 combines with J gene TRBJ2-7, with TRBD2 identical over 8 bases. The germline V gene encodes CDR1 SGHVS and CDR2 FNYEAQ. V was pared by 7 bases and J by 5 bases, with 10 bases of the junction left unmatched. This CDR3 region has 14 residues. The CDR3 loop reads CASTRLAGVDEQYF. The CDR3 nucleotides are TGTGCCAGCACACGCCTAGCGGGTGTCGACGAGCAGTACTTC.

In its sample, this clonotype was seen many times. The chain joins TRBV29-1 to TRBJ1-1; D is uncertain. This CDR3 has 13 amino acids. V was shortened by 3 bases and J by 1 base, with 9 bases between the two germline ends. Germline CDR1 is SQVTM and CDR2 is ANQGSEA. DNA for the CDR3: TGCAGCGTTGATGGAGGTACGAACACTGAAGCTTTCTTT. Translated, it gives CSVDGGTNTEAFF.

The chain carries TRBV14 and TRBJ1-1; tentative D call: TRBD1 (6 bases). CDR3 length equals 14 residues. Germline CDR1 and CDR2: SGHDN and FVKESK. Trimming cost V 1 base and J 4 bases, with 10 bases left between them. CDR3: CASSQVLRGTEAFF. CDR3 in DNA: TGTGCCAGCAGCCAAGTCCTCAGGGGCACTGAAGCTTTCTTT.

The chain links TRBV10-3 to TRBJ1-6, with 7 bases lining up with TRBD1. With V trimmed by 6 bases and J by 10 bases, 6 bases remained unmatched. Germline loops: CDR1 ENHRY, CDR2 SYGVKD. The CDR3 has 13 amino acids. CDR3 sequence (DNA): TGTGCCATCAGAACAGGGGACACATCACCCCTCCACTTT. Its protein product is CAIRTGDTSPLHF.

The table lists this clonotype with many counts. The genes are TRBV4-1 and TRBJ1-5; D is unclear. This CDR3 spans 15 amino acids. Germline-derived CDR1 and CDR2 are MGHRA and YSYEKL. Trimming stripped 0 bases from V and 6 bases from J, with 12 bases between. The CDR3 DNA is TGCGCCAGCAGCCAAGATTGGAGCTTGGCTCAGCCCCAGCATTTT. Translation gives CASSQDWSLAQPQHF.

This chain uses TRBV7-7 with TRBJ2-7; D may be TRBD2 (6 bases). This CDR3 has 13 amino acids. With 4 bases removed from V and 5 bases from J, the gap between germline ends came to 12 bases. Germline V gives CDR1 SSHAT, CDR2 FNYEAQ (reference sequence). The CDR3, as DNA: TGTGCCAGCAGCTCGGGACTTAATAACGAGCAGTACTTC. It encodes CASSSGLNNEQYF.

The chain employs TRBV29-1 and TRBJ2-7; TRBD1 agrees at 7 bases. Germline CDR1 SQVTM, CDR2 ANQGSEA. The CDR3 is made up of 14 amino acids. V lost 7 bases, J lost 4 bases, and 13 bases stayed unmatched. CDR3 residues: CSASTGTESYEQYF. The CDR3 nucleotides are TGCAGCGCCTCGACAGGGACAGAAAGTTACGAGCAGTACTTC.

The CDR3 nucleotides are TGCAGTGCTAGACCGTTCTGGGACACTTCCGGGGACGATGGCTACACCTTC. This codes for CSARPFWDTSGDDGYTF. The chain uses TRBV20-1 and TRBJ1-2; D may be TRBD1 (6 bases). Deletions cut 2 bases from V and 6 bases from J, with 25 bases between. CDR3 length: 17 amino acids. The germline V gene has CDR1 DFQATT and CDR2 SNEGSKA (reference sequence).

The chain employs TRBV10-3 and TRBJ2-7; D perhaps matches TRBD1 (6 bases). Trimming left V 4 bases short and J 3 bases short, with 10 bases between. Germline assignment: CDR1 ENHRY and CDR2 SYGVKD. The CDR3 covers 13 residues. The CDR3 is CAISADRNYEQYF. The CDR3 DNA reads TGTGCCATCAGTGCAGACAGGAACTACGAGCAGTACTTC.

This clonotype has just a few counts. The gene calls are TRBV2 and TRBJ2-2; D tentatively fits TRBD1 or TRBD2 (5 bases each). CDR3 length: 16 amino acids. V lost 8 bases and J 1 base, leaving 17 bases between the germline ends. CDR1 and CDR2 from the germline V gene are SNHLY and FYNNEI. CDR3 residues: CASDTREGQNTGELFF. In nucleotides, the CDR3 is TGTGCCAGCGATACCAGAGAGGGGCAGAACACCGGGGAGCTGTTTTTT.

Only a few counts were recorded for this clonotype. The chain carries TRBV2 and TRBJ2-7; no firm D call. V lost 3 bases to trimming and J lost 5 bases, with 5 bases between them. Germline V gene data show CDR1 as SNHLY and CDR2 as FYNNEI. CDR3 length: 11 residues. The CDR3 nucleotides are TGTGCCAGCAGTGACAGCCACGAGCAGTACTTC. Protein product: CASSDSHEQYF.

This rearrangement joins TRBV2 to TRBJ2-7; 9 positions agree with TRBD1. V lost 9 bases, J lost 6 bases, and 9 bases stayed unmatched. The CDR3 is 13 residues long. Germline V gene data show CDR1 as SNHLY and CDR2 as FYNNEI. The CDR3 DNA reads as TGTGCCAGGGGACAGGGACCCAAAGGCGAGCAGTACTTC. It translates to CARGQGPKGEQYF.

Concerning this clonotype: One base away lies a much larger clone, so this may be a sequencing read error. The chain joins TRBV11-2 to TRBJ2-6; D is unresolved. Deletions cut 4 bases from V and 2 bases from J, with 6 bases between. CDR1 is SGHAT and CDR2 is FQNNGV in the germline V gene. This CDR3 has 14 residues. CDR3 DNA: TGTGCCAGCAGCTACACTCCTGGGGCCAACGTCCTGACTTTC. This encodes CASSYTPGANVLTF. The full variable domain, rest sourced from reference TRBV11-2 and TRBJ2-6, is EAGVAQSPRYKIIEKRQSVAFWCNPISGHATLYWYQQILGQGPKLLIQFQNNGVVDDSQLPKDRFSAERLKGVDSTLKIQPAKLEDSAVYLCASSYTPGANVLTFGAGSRLTVL.

CDR3 in amino acids: CASREIGLQGMNTEAFF. The CDR3 nucleotides read TGTGCCAGCCGCGAAATCGGCTTACAGGGGATGAACACTGAAGCTTTCTTT. The chain couples TRBV27 to TRBJ1-1; TRBD1 matches 7 bases. Germline V gene sequence: CDR1 MNHEY, CDR2 SMNVEV (reference sequence). The CDR3 spans 17 residues. V gave up 8 bases and J gave up 0 bases; unmatched junction bases: 15.

A note on this clonotype: A single base separates this from a much larger clone, so it may be a read error. CDR3 coding DNA: TGCGCCTGCAGCACCATGACTAGCGGGGACCAAGAGACCCAGTACTTC. Protein product: CACSTMTSGDQETQYF. The chain is built from TRBV5-1 and TRBJ2-5, with 11 nucleotides matching TRBD2. This CDR3 spans 16 amino acids. The germline V gene has CDR1 SGHRS and CDR2 YFSETQ.